A single sample is the source of the 22 T cell receptor beta chains below, sequenced in a study of T cells in women clearing cervical HPV infection. Generated by immunoSEQ multiplex PCR, the TCRdb table keeps only in-frame clones and is missing some. In total, the table holds some 37,000 clones. The sequenced sample was blood buffy coat. The receptors originated from a woman between 18 and 70 years old with a cervical HPV16 infection that either progressed to CIN3+ or cleared (not recorded which).

Notes on this clone: The CDR3 is cut off 3 residues early in the read; its end comes from the germline J gene. This chain links TRBV2 with TRBJ1-1; TRBD1 agrees at 11 bases. The CDR3 extends over 13 amino acids. The J segment lost 5 bases and the V segment lost 4 bases, leaving 0 bases of the junction unmatched. Germline V gene data show CDR1 as SNHLY and CDR2 as FYNNEI. The CDR3 is CASSGDRGTEAFF. CDR3 DNA, as far as it was read: TGTGCCAGCAGTGGGGACAGGGGGACTGAA.

Notes on this clone: The read ends 3 residues before the CDR3 terminus; that terminus is restored from the germline J gene. The chain couples TRBV15 to TRBJ2-6; maybe TRBD1 (5 bases). V lost 0 bases to trimming and J lost 1 base, with 7 bases between them. CDR3 length: 16 amino acids. Germline loops: CDR1 LNHNV, CDR2 YYDKDF (reference sequence). CDR3 DNA (partial): TGTGCCACCAGCAGAGAAGGGGATTCTGGGGCCAACGTC. This translates into CATSREGDSGANV. The whole CDR3 reads CATSREGDSGANVLTF. Complete variable domain (other parts from reference TRBV15 and TRBJ2-6): DAMVIQNPRYQVTQFGKPVTLSCSQTLNHNVMYWYQQKSSQAPKLLFHYYDKDFNNEADTPDNFQSRRPNTSFCFLDIRSPGLGDTAMYLCATSREGDSGANVLTFGAGSRLTVL.

On this clone: The read falls 3 residues short of the CDR3 end, and the missing part is taken from the germline J gene. The chain joins TRBV20-1 to TRBJ2-3; 8 nucleotides line up with TRBD2. CDR1 and CDR2 (germline): DFQATT, SNEGSKA (reference sequence). The CDR3 has 15 residues. J gave up 2 bases and V 0 bases, and 4 bases lay outside the gene matches. The CDR3 sequence is CSARDKRGLTDTQYF. CDR3 bases read: TGCAGTGCTAGAGATAAGCGGGGGCTCACAGATACG.

Notes on this clone: The read ends 3 residues before the CDR3 terminus; that terminus is restored from the germline J gene. The rearrangement links TRBV2 to TRBJ2-7, with TRBD1 identical over 10 bases. The CDR3 has 15 residues. CDR1 and CDR2 from the germline V gene are SNHLY and FYNNEI. J lost 0 bases, V lost 9 bases, and 8 bases had no gene match. The CDR3 here is CASRQGALASYEQYF. The sequenced CDR3 bases are TGTGCCAGTCGACAGGGGGCCCTCGCCTCCTACGAG. The whole variable domain, remainder taken from reference TRBV2 and TRBJ2-7, is EPEVTQTPSHQVTQMGQEVILRCVPISNHLYFYWYRQILGQKVEFLVSFYNNEISEKSEIFDDQFSVERPDGSNFTLKIRSTKLEDSAMYFCASRQGALASYEQYFGPGTRLTVT.

Turning to this clone: Sequencing ends 3 residues short of the CDR3 end; the germline J gene provides the rest. The J gene is TRBJ2-5, the V gene TRBV7-7, with D maybe TRBD1 (7 bases). Trimming shortened V by 3 bases and J by 5 bases, and 19 bases separated the two germline ends. Per germline, CDR1 SSHAT and CDR2 FNYEAQ (reference sequence). The CDR3 covers 16 residues. CDR3 DNA, as far as it was read: TGTGCCAGCAGCTTGGGGGGACAGCGGTCGTGGGAGACC. It encodes CASSLGGQRSWET. The whole CDR3 protein is CASSLGGQRSWETQYF.

About this clone: The read is 3 residues too short to cover the CDR3 end, so that end is filled in from the germline J gene. The rearrangement links TRBV6-2 or TRBV6-3 to TRBJ2-3; 8 nucleotides agree with TRBD1. The CDR3 consists of 15 residues. V trimming: 5 bases; J trimming: 2 bases; junction bases outside the gene matches: 6. Germline V gene lookup returns CDR1 MNHEY and CDR2 SVGEGT. The CDR3 protein is CASSPRGLVTDTQYF. The CDR3 DNA, read in part, is TGTGCCAGCAGTCCCAGGGGGCTCGTCACAGATACG.

Worth noting for this clone: The read falls 3 residues short of the CDR3 end, and the missing part is taken from the germline J gene. Other nucleotide sequences from this sample produce the same CDR3. The chain links TRBV7-2 to TRBJ1-3, with D uncertain. The germline V gene has CDR1 SGHTA and CDR2 FQGNSA. The V end was cut by 0 bases, the J end by 1 base, with 7 bases between. The CDR3 is 15 residues long. CDR3 DNA, as far as it was read: TGTGCCAGCAGCTTAGCCGGGTTATCTGGAAACACC. Its translation: CASSLAGLSGNT. The full CDR3 sequence reads CASSLAGLSGNTIYF.

A note on this clone: The read terminates 3 residues before the CDR3 end, so the remaining end is supplied by the germline J gene. V is TRBV18 and J is TRBJ2-7, with a weak D call TRBD1 (6 bases). Germline V CDR1 and CDR2: KGHSH, LQKENI. The V end was cut by 3 bases, the J end by 4 bases, with 19 bases between. This CDR3 has 16 amino acids. The CDR3 loop is CASSPGQRGVKYEQYF. CDR3 DNA, as far as it was read: TGTGCCAGCTCACCCGGACAGAGGGGAGTAAAGTACGAG.

For this clone: The missing CDR3 end, 3 residues past where the read stops, is filled in from the germline J gene. The rearrangement uses TRBV5-1 and TRBJ2-5, with D hard to call. Germline loops: CDR1 SGHRS, CDR2 YFSETQ. Between the trimmed V and J ends, which lost 1 base and 3 bases, there was a span of 10 bases. The CDR3 consists of 14 residues. CDR3 residues: CASSLRLPKETQYF. CDR3 bases read: TGCGCCAGCAGCTTGAGGCTCCCCAAAGAGACC.

The CDR3 loop reads CAWTVSGGDTDTQYF. The covered CDR3 bases are TGTGCCTGGACCGTTAGCGGGGGGGACACAGATACG. V gene TRBV30 combines with J gene TRBJ2-3; 11 nucleotides align to TRBD2. With the read ending 3 residues before the CDR3 end, the germline J gene is used to fill in that end. The V gene end was trimmed by 4 bases and the J gene end by 2 bases; junction bases not matched to a gene: 5. Germline lookup yields CDR1 GTSNPN and CDR2 SVGIG (reference sequence). This CDR3 spans 15 amino acids. Drawing the rest from reference TRBV30 and TRBJ2-3, the complete variable domain is SQTIHQWPATLVQPVGSPLSLECTVEGTSNPNLYWYRQAAGRGLQLLFYSVGIGQISSEVPQNLSASRPQDRQFILSSKKLLLSDSGFYLCAWTVSGGDTDTQYFGPGTRLTVL.

About this clone: The read terminates 3 residues ahead of where the CDR3 ends, so the germline J gene completes it. V usage is TRBV19 and J usage is TRBJ1-6, with TRBD1 as a possible D gene (5 bases). V lost 0 bases to trimming and J lost 7 bases, with 16 bases between them. Germline assignment: CDR1 LNHDA and CDR2 SQIVND (reference sequence). The CDR3 extends over 17 amino acids. The CDR3 sequence is CASSIDRGAGKNSPLHF. Partial CDR3 DNA: TGTGCCAGTAGTATAGATCGAGGGGCAGGAAAAAATTCACCC.

A remark on this clone: Sequencing ends 3 residues short of the CDR3 end; the germline J gene provides the rest. The rearrangement uses TRBV5-1 and TRBJ2-7; D is unresolved. V was pared by 4 bases and J by 3 bases, with 14 bases between. Germline V gene lookup returns CDR1 SGHRS and CDR2 YFSETQ. The CDR3 runs 14 residues. The CDR3 is CASSQTLFGYEQYF. The covered CDR3 bases are TGCGCCAGCAGCCAAACCCTCTTCGGCTACGAG.

Regarding this clone: The read terminates 3 residues before the CDR3 end, so the remaining end is supplied by the germline J gene. This chain connects TRBV19 to TRBJ2-1, with D possibly TRBD2 on 5 matching bases. In germline, CDR1 is LNHDA, CDR2 SQIVND (reference sequence). The CDR3 covers 11 residues. Trimming cost V 5 bases and J 9 bases, with 8 bases left between them. Partial CDR3 DNA: TGTGCCAGTAGTCGGGGAATTGAG. It codes for CASSRGIE. The CDR3 in its entirety is CASSRGIEQFF.

In regard to this clone: Coverage ceases 3 residues before the CDR3 finishes, and the germline J gene fills in the end. The rearrangement uses TRBV19 and TRBJ2-3; 9 bases match TRBD1. Germline V gene data show CDR1 as LNHDA and CDR2 as SQIVND (reference sequence). This CDR3 comprises 16 residues. This chain's CDR3 is CASSTGTGLIGKTQYF. Incomplete CDR3 DNA: TGTGCCAGTAGTACCGGGACAGGGTTAATTGGGAAGACG.

In the case of this clone: The read ends 3 residues shy of where the CDR3 ends; the end is completed using the germline J gene. The chain uses TRBV29-1 and TRBJ2-3, with 9 nucleotides matching TRBD2. Trimming at V came to 7 bases and at J to 5 bases, leaving 10 bases not matched to a gene. CDR1 is SQVTM and CDR2 is ANQGSEA in the germline V gene. The CDR3 runs to 14 residues. The chain's CDR3 is CSAKVSGGIDTQYF. Incomplete CDR3 DNA: TGCAGCGCCAAGGTCAGCGGGGGGATAGATACG.

Remarks on this clone: The CDR3 goes on 3 residues after the read ends, and that part is filled in from the germline J gene. V usage is TRBV9 and J usage is TRBJ1-5; D gene uncertain. Germline V lookup: CDR1 SGDLS, CDR2 YYNGEE. This CDR3 contains 17 residues. Trimming took off 0 bases at V and 0 bases at J, with 13 bases between the two ends. CDR3 DNA (partial): TGTGCCAGCAGCGTAGCTACACACAGCCTTAGCAATCAGCCC. Protein product: CASSVATHSLSNQP. The full CDR3 reads CASSVATHSLSNQPQHF.

This clone is identified as medium-sized from frequency. The read terminates 3 residues ahead of where the CDR3 ends, so the germline J gene completes it. The chain links TRBV19 to TRBJ2-2; 8 nucleotides match TRBD1. This CDR3 has 15 amino acids. Germline CDR1 is LNHDA and CDR2 is SQIVND (reference sequence). The V and J ends lost 6 bases and 4 bases, in that order; junction bases with no gene match: 7. The CDR3 loop reads CASRTGEWSTGELFF. CDR3 DNA, as far as it was read: TGTGCCAGTAGGACAGGGGAGTGGAGCACCGGGGAG.

Note on this clone: With the read ending 3 residues before the CDR3 end, the germline J gene is used to fill in that end. V and J are TRBV5-4 and TRBJ2-2; D tentatively fits TRBD1 or TRBD2 (5 bases each). Trimming shortened V by 1 base and J by 3 bases, and 7 bases separated the two germline ends. Germline V lookup: CDR1 SGHNT, CDR2 YYREEE (reference sequence). CDR3 length: 14 residues. The CDR3: CASSLRGDTGELFF. CDR3 DNA (partial): TGTGCCAGCAGCTTGAGAGGGGACACCGGGGAG.

This clone registers medium-sized by frequency. The read ends 3 residues before the CDR3 terminus; that terminus is restored from the germline J gene. This rearrangement joins TRBV29-1 to TRBJ2-2, with TRBD2 matching over 9 bases. The junction had 7 bases not matched to a gene; V was cut back by 1 base and J by 7 bases. CDR1 and CDR2 (germline): SQVTM, ANQGSEA. The CDR3 has 15 amino acids. The CDR3 spells CSVEGGGADSGELFF. CDR3 DNA (partial): TGCAGCGTTGAAGGCGGGGGGGCTGACAGCGGGGAG.

Worth noting for this clone: With the read ending 3 residues before the CDR3 end, the germline J gene is used to fill in that end. The chain has TRBV18 and TRBJ2-1; tentative D call: TRBD1 (5 bases). CDR3 length equals 12 residues. From germline, CDR1 is KGHSH and CDR2 LQKENI. V lost 3 bases to trimming and J lost 8 bases, with 8 bases between them. CDR3 bases read: TGTGCCAGCTCACCCGACAGAGATGAG. Its translation: CASSPDRDE. The full CDR3 protein is CASSPDRDEQFF.

A remark on this clone: The read finishes 3 residues shy of the CDR3 end, and the germline J gene is used to complete it. The V and J genes are TRBV6-2 or TRBV6-3 and TRBJ2-3, with 15 bases that match TRBD2. CDR3 length: 16 residues. Germline CDR1 MNHEY, CDR2 SVGEGT. Partial CDR3 DNA: TGTGCCAGCAGCCGGACTAGCGGGGGGGCCCAAGAGACG. This encodes CASSRTSGGAQET. Given in full, the CDR3 is CASSRTSGGAQETQYF.

A word on this clone: The read comes to an end 3 residues before the CDR3 does, leaving the germline J gene to fill in the end. The V call is TRBV13, the J call TRBJ1-6, with 9 positions matching TRBD1. Trimming at V came to 0 bases and at J to 6 bases, leaving 6 bases not matched to a gene. This CDR3 has 17 amino acids. From germline, CDR1 is PRHDT and CDR2 FYEKMQ (reference sequence). The CDR3 sequence is CASSLGDRGSTNSPLHF. The sequenced CDR3 bases are TGTGCCAGCAGCTTAGGTGACAGGGGGAGCACTAATTCACCC.